The clone carrying this TCR beta chain was found many times. Its specificity is not known. This sample is part of a study of early T cells in non-severe SARS-CoV-2 infection. On the study more broadly: Chains stayed unpaired after sequencing of bulk RNA from unsorted whole blood. Findings and limits, study-wide: Matches to VDJdb favored anti-spike CD8 responses and missed private and CD4 specificities.

Individual cDNA molecules were tagged with unique molecular identifiers, the study reported. In TCRdb, the 5' RACE reads were re-called with MiXCR into one record per CDR3 protein. Of tens of thousands of distinct CDR3 sequences detected, 7.9% appear once; the ten largest clones hold approximately 13%. The CDR3 contains 12 residues. Trimming took 5 bases from V and 8 from J, leaving 10 bases between them. Germline CDR1 reads SGHVS; CDR2 reads FQNEAQ. The sequence was collected from an adult who was a healthcare worker with PCR-confirmed SARS-CoV-2 infection or an uninfected control (not recorded which). The sample was whole blood, taken at baseline. This chain uses TRBV7-8 with TRBJ2-1; D is unresolved. The CDR3: CASSPDRDEQFF. Written as DNA, the CDR3 is TGTGCCAGCAGCCCCGACCGCGATGAGCAGTTCTTC.